What follows are 14 T cell receptor beta chains derived from one specimen sequenced in a study of technical replicates of blood from a few donors. The method was immunoSEQ multiplex PCR; TCRdb's version includes in-frame clones alone and lacks a portion of them. The repertoire holds 60,000 to 75,000 clones, with approximately 87% as singletons. The specimen was PBMCs. These receptor sequences come from a human donor in good health. Some clones in this sample may be carry-over from other donors' samples.

CDR3 nucleotide sequence: TGCGCCAGCAGCTTGGGACAGTACTCCAATGAGCAGTTCTTC. This sequence encodes CASSLGQYSNEQFF. The V gene is TRBV5-1, the J gene TRBJ2-1, with D possibly being TRBD1 (5 bases). The V and J ends lost 0 bases and 6 bases respectively, with 10 bases between them. The germline V gene encodes CDR1 SGHRS and CDR2 YFSETQ. The CDR3 length is 14 residues. Together with reference TRBV5-1 and TRBJ2-1, the CDR3 gives the full variable domain: KAGVTQTPRYLIKTRGQQVTLSCSPISGHRSVSWYQQTPGQGLQFLFEYFSETQRNKGNFPGRFSGRQFSNSRSEMNVSTLELGDSALYLCASSLGQYSNEQFFGPGTRLTVL.

V usage is TRBV4-3 and J usage is TRBJ1-1, with no clear D. The germline CDR1 and CDR2 sequences are LGHNA and YSLEER. V was trimmed by 3 bases and J by 5 bases, leaving 10 bases between them. This CDR3 contains 13 residues. CDR3 amino acids: CASSQKRGTEAFF. The CDR3 region has the DNA TGCGCCAGCAGCCAGAAAAGAGGGACTGAAGCTTTCTTT.

The chain links TRBV7-2 to TRBJ1-4; a possible D gene is TRBD1 (6 bases). The V end was cut by 3 bases, the J end by 11 bases, with 25 bases between. Germline-derived CDR1 and CDR2 are SGHTA and FQGNSA. CDR3 length equals 17 residues. CDR3 DNA: TGTGCCAGCAGCTTGAAAGGGGGGGGCAGTATTGGAGAGAAACTGTTTTTT. It yields the protein CASSLKGGGSIGEKLFF.

V gene TRBV7-6 combines with J gene TRBJ2-3, with 7 bases fitting TRBD2. Germline V lookup: CDR1 SGHVS, CDR2 FNYEAQ. The V gene end was trimmed by 6 bases and the J gene end by 4 bases; junction bases not matched to a gene: 4. The CDR3 is 13 amino acids. This CDR3 is CASSKTSPDTQYF. The DNA of the CDR3 is TGTGCCAGCAGTAAGACTAGCCCAGATACGCAGTATTTT.

This chain links TRBV6-5 with TRBJ2-7; 14 bases fit TRBD2. V shed 10 bases, J shed 2 bases, and the junction held 7 bases outside the gene matches. The CDR3 consists of 15 residues. Germline V gene data show CDR1 as MNHEY and CDR2 as SVGAGI. CDR3: CATSGLAGGTYEQYF. As DNA, the CDR3 is TGTGCCACCTCTGGACTAGCGGGAGGAACCTACGAGCAGTACTTC.

The chain uses TRBV7-2 and TRBJ2-3; 8 bases fit TRBD2. Germline CDR1 SGHTA, CDR2 FQGNSA. The CDR3 spans 13 residues. V shed 6 bases and J 9 bases; nucleotides not matched to a gene: 8. The CDR3 nucleotides read TGTGCCAGCAGGCTCGGGGGGGCGGGCACGCAGTATTTT. Its translation is CASRLGGAGTQYF. Drawing the rest from reference TRBV7-2 and TRBJ2-3, the complete variable domain is GAGVSQSPSNKVTEKGKDVELRCDPISGHTALYWYRQSLGQGLEFLIYFQGNSAPDKSGLPSDRFSAERTGGSVSTLTIQRTQQEDSAVYLCASRLGGAGTQYFGPGTRLTVL.

The rearrangement joins TRBV7-2 to TRBJ1-2; 7 bases map to TRBD1. The length of the CDR3 is 18 residues. V lost 2 bases and J lost 3; bases outside the gene matches: 15. CDR1 and CDR2 (germline): SGHTA, FQGNSA. CDR3: CASSLQTHWGDRDYGYTF. In DNA form, the CDR3 reads TGTGCCAGCAGCTTACAAACACACTGGGGTGACAGGGACTATGGCTACACCTTC.

The V gene is TRBV11-2, the J gene TRBJ1-4; TRBD1 aligns across 7 bases. Germline V gives CDR1 SGHAT, CDR2 FQNNGV. The CDR3 loop spans 15 amino acids. Trimming at V came to 3 bases and at J to 8 bases, leaving 9 bases not matched to a gene. In DNA form, the CDR3 reads TGTGCCAGCAGCTTTGGGATAGGGGGCTTAGAAAAACTGTTTTTT. Protein product: CASSFGIGGLEKLFF.

This clone was observed a few times. The rearrangement links TRBV6-6 to TRBJ1-2, with D hard to call. Per the germline V gene, CDR1 is MNHNY and CDR2 is SVGAGI (reference sequence). CDR3 size: 13 residues. With 1 base removed from V and 3 bases from J, the gap between germline ends came to 6 bases. The CDR3 reads CASSYLGDYGYTF. CDR3 sequence (DNA): TGTGCCAGCAGTTACTTGGGCGACTATGGCTACACCTTC.

The genes are TRBV7-9 and TRBJ1-1, with TRBD1 identical over 8 bases. Germline lookup yields CDR1 SEHNR and CDR2 FQNEAQ (reference sequence). The junction had 9 bases not matched to a gene; V was cut back by 10 bases and J by 5 bases. The CDR3 loop spans 13 amino acids. The CDR3 region is CATLTTGETEAFF. The CDR3 DNA reads as TGTGCCACCCTGACGACAGGGGAGACTGAAGCTTTCTTT.

The chain employs TRBV5-1 and TRBJ2-3; 7 bases match TRBD2. Trimming at V came to 4 bases and at J to 5 bases, leaving 4 bases not matched to a gene. CDR1 and CDR2 from the germline V gene are SGHRS and YFSETQ. This CDR3 comprises 13 residues. CDR3 DNA: TGCGCCAGCAGCCTTTCGGGGGGAGATACGCAGTATTTT. Protein: CASSLSGGDTQYF. Based on the CDR3 plus reference TRBV5-1 and TRBJ2-3, the full variable domain is KAGVTQTPRYLIKTRGQQVTLSCSPISGHRSVSWYQQTPGQGLQFLFEYFSETQRNKGNFPGRFSGRQFSNSRSEMNVSTLELGDSALYLCASSLSGGDTQYFGPGTRLTVL.

This rearrangement joins TRBV19 to TRBJ2-3; 8 nucleotides match TRBD1. The trim removed 3 bases at V and 0 bases at J, leaving 2 bases unmatched. The CDR3 has 15 amino acids. The germline CDR1 and CDR2 sequences are LNHDA and SQIVND (reference sequence). CDR3 loop: CASSIRQGSTDTQYF. The CDR3 DNA sequence: TGTGCCAGTAGTATCCGACAGGGGAGCACAGATACGCAGTATTTT.

The chain carries TRBV28 and TRBJ1-2, with a weak D call TRBD1 (5 bases). CDR1 and CDR2 from the germline V gene are MDHEN and SYDVKM. V was clipped by 10 bases and J by 8 bases, with 17 bases between them. The CDR3 has 12 amino acids. CDR3 nucleotides: TGTGCCACCGCAACCCAGGGTGCCGGCTACACCTTC. Its translation: CATATQGAGYTF.

The V gene is TRBV5-4, the J gene TRBJ2-2, with 13 bases aligning to TRBD2. Germline V lookup: CDR1 SGHNT, CDR2 YYREEE (reference sequence). Losses at the gene ends were 4 bases for V and 6 bases for J; bases not matched to a gene: 3. The CDR3 is 15 residues long. The CDR3: CASSPTSGGPGELFF. The CDR3 DNA sequence: TGTGCCAGCAGCCCGACTAGCGGGGGGCCCGGGGAGCTGTTTTTT.